This is a list of T cell receptor beta chains from one sample in a study of blood T cell repertoires in COVID-19. Here immunoSEQ multiplex PCR was the method, and the copy in TCRdb shows in-frame clones only, minus some. The sample includes approximately 290,000 clones, approximately 90% of them seen just once. Sequencing used PBMCs or T cells enriched from blood (not recorded which). The receptors were gathered from a woman younger than 45 who had recovered from COVID-19. CDR3s include the opening cysteine and the closing phenylalanine or tryptophan. D genes are given only for firm matches. Not all rows give a size; the values are once, few, many and, for expanded clones, a class.

>-|TRBV7-9|TRBJ2-3|-
TGTGCCAGCAGCCCCGGGACTGCCGTAGATACGCAGTATTTT
CASSPGTAVDTQYF
>-|TRBV4-1|TRBJ1-4|once
TGCGCCAGCAGCCAAGATCCGAGACAGTATGAAAAACTGTTTTTT
CASSQDPRQYEKLFF
>-|TRBV27|TRBJ1-5|-
TGTGCCAGCAGTAGGGGGACCCCCCAAGGGAATCAGCCCCAGCATTTT
CASSRGTPQGNQPQHF
>-|TRBV30|TRBJ2-3|-
TGTGCCTGGAGTGTCTTCGCGAAAAGCACAGATACGCAGTATTTT
CAWSVFAKSTDTQYF
>-|TRBV11-2|TRBJ2-3|-
TGTGCCAGCAGCTACTTAGATGGAGGGCGGGATACGCAGTATTTT
CASSYLDGGRDTQYF
>-|TRBV4-3|TRBJ2-2|few
TGCGCCAGCAGCCAAGATAGTCAGGGATACAACACCGGGGAGCTGTTTTTT
CASSQDSQGYNTGELFF
>TRBD1|TRBV28|TRBJ1-1|-
TGTGCCAGCAGTCTCTTTCGCGCAGGGGGCACTGAAGCTTTCTTT
CASSLFRAGGTEAFF
>-|TRBV5-5|TRBJ2-1|-
TGTGCCAGCAGCTTACACTATTACAATGAGCAGTTCTTC
CASSLHYYNEQFF
>-|TRBV10-3|TRBJ1-2|-
TGTGCCATCAGTACCCCGGGACTCAACTATGGCTACACCTTC
CAISTPGLNYGYTF
>-|TRBV7-2|TRBJ2-5|-
TGTGCCAGCAGCTCCTACTTGCAAGAGACCCAGTACTTC
CASSSYLQETQYF
>-|TRBV27|TRBJ2-7|few
TGTGCCAGCAGTTTACTATTCTACGAGCAGTACTTC
CASSLLFYEQYF
>-|TRBV27|TRBJ1-1|once
TGTGCCAGCAGTTTAACGACAGGTCGTAACACTGAAGCTTTCTTT
CASSLTTGRNTEAFF
>TRBD1|TRBV29-1|TRBJ2-3|-
TGCAGCGTTGGACCGGGACAGGGTACGAATACGCAGTATTTT
CSVGPGQGTNTQYF
>-|TRBV6-5|TRBJ2-1|-
TGTGCCAGCAGTCCCTTACGGGGGATCTACAATGAGCAGTTCTTC
CASSPLRGIYNEQFF
>TRBD1|TRBV30|TRBJ1-4|-
TGTGCCTGGAGTTGGCAGGGGGTTGAAAAACTGTTTTTT
CAWSWQGVEKLFF
>-|TRBV5-1|TRBJ2-1|-
TGCGCCAGTAGCCCTGTGCGGCCCTCCTACAATGAGCAGTTCTTC
CASSPVRPSYNEQFF
>-|TRBV3-1/TRBV3-2|TRBJ2-1|once
TGTGCCAGCAGCCAAAACGACGGGTGCCGGGATGAGCAGTTCTTC
CASSQNDGCRDEQFF
>-|TRBV18|TRBJ1-3|-
TGTGCCAGCTCACCAGCAGACAGCTGGGCTGGAAACACCATATATTTT
CASSPADSWAGNTIYF
>TRBD2|TRBV28|TRBJ2-7|-
TGTGCCAGCATCCCCGAAGGACTAGCGGGACTGAAGCAGTACTTC
CASIPEGLAGLKQYF
>TRBD1|TRBV18|TRBJ1-1|-
TGTGCCAGCTCACCACCGGACAGGGCGGGGAACACTGAAGCTTTCTTT
CASSPPDRAGNTEAFF
>TRBD1|TRBV7-2|TRBJ1-1|-
TGTGCCAGCAGCGCGCGGACAGGGGATTCCACTGAAGCTTTCTTT
CASSARTGDSTEAFF
>-|TRBV20-1|TRBJ2-2|-
TGCAGTGCTAGTGGCCAGGTGATCACCGGGGAGCTGTTTTTT
CSASGQVITGELFF
>TRBD1|TRBV30|TRBJ1-1|-
TGTGCCTGTCGGGACAGCCACACTGAAGCTTTCTTT
CACRDSHTEAFF
>-|TRBV4-3|TRBJ2-5|-
TGCGCCAGCAGCCAAGATCGAGCGGAAGAGACCCAGTACTTC
CASSQDRAEETQYF
>-|TRBV27|TRBJ2-1|-
TGTGCCAGCAGGCTTCTAGCCGATGAGCAGTTCTTC
CASRLLADEQFF
>TRBD1|TRBV28|TRBJ1-1|-
TGTGCCAGCAGTTTAAGGGGGCCAATGGCTTTCTTT
CASSLRGPMAFF
>-|TRBV5-4|TRBJ2-1|-
TGTGCCAGCAGCTTGACTAGCAGGAACAATGAGCAGTTCTTC
CASSLTSRNNEQFF
>-|TRBV4-2|TRBJ1-2|-
TGTGCCAGCAGCCGGACAGATTATGGCTACACCTTC
CASSRTDYGYTF
>TRBD2|TRBV29-1|TRBJ2-1|-
TGCAGCGCCCGCAGGACTAGCGGGAGGGACAATGAGCAGTTCTTC
CSARRTSGRDNEQFF
>TRBD2|TRBV24-1|TRBJ2-3|-
TGTGCCACCAGTGACCCGGAGGAGGGGAGGGCCTTGGGAGATACGCAGTATTTT
CATSDPEEGRALGDTQYF
>-|TRBV11-2|TRBJ2-3|-
TGTGCCAGCAGCTTAGTTCAAACAGATACGCAGTATTTT
CASSLVQTDTQYF
>-|TRBV18|TRBJ2-1|-
TGTGCCAGCTCCAATGGGGCAGATAACAATGAGCAGTTCTTC
CASSNGADNNEQFF
>TRBD1|TRBV19|TRBJ2-5|-
TGTGCCAGTAGTACAGGACAGGGAAAAGTGGAGACCCAGTACTTC
CASSTGQGKVETQYF
>-|TRBV11-1|TRBJ2-3|-
TGTGCCAGCAGCCTCCGAGACGCCGGGGTAAGCCAGTATTTT
CASSLRDAGVSQYF
>TRBD1|TRBV7-8|TRBJ2-7|-
TGTGCCAGCAGCTTCAGACAGGGCAAGTCCTACGAGCAGTACTTC
CASSFRQGKSYEQYF
>-|TRBV2|TRBJ2-5|-
TGTGCCAGCGGAGAGACCGGGAGCCAAGAGACCCAGTACTTC
CASGETGSQETQYF
>TRBD2|TRBV28|TRBJ2-3|-
TGTGCCAGCAGTTTCGAGATGAGCCTAGCGGGAGGGTCAGATACGCAGTATTTT
CASSFEMSLAGGSDTQYF
>TRBD1|TRBV4-3|TRBJ1-3|once
TGCGCCAGCAGCCAGGGACAGGGGGCCCTATACTCTGGAAACACCATATATTTT
CASSQGQGALYSGNTIYF
>-|TRBV19|TRBJ2-6|-
TGTGCCAGTAGTCCGGGTTTTGGGGCCAACGTCCTGACTTTC
CASSPGFGANVLTF
>TRBD1|TRBV6-2/TRBV6-3|TRBJ2-7|-
TGTGCCAGCAGTTTCGCTCCGACAGGGGGAGGGCAGTACTTC
CASSFAPTGGGQYF
>-|TRBV7-9|TRBJ2-1|-
TGTGCCAGCAGCTTTTTTATGGGGGCTGGTTTGAATGAGCAGTTCTTC
CASSFFMGAGLNEQFF